Listed below are T cell receptor beta chains from one sample, sequenced in a study of T-cell reconstitution after alpha-beta-depleted transplantation in children. MiXCR was run by TCRdb on the PCR reads, yielding one entry per CDR3 protein. The sample shows about a million distinct CDR3 sequences, roughly 29% of them seen only once. The specimen was PBMCs, mostly from graft donor cells, collected 360 days after TCRalphabeta/CD19-depleted stem cell transplant. These receptor sequences come from a boy younger than two who had a stem cell transplant for SCID, so the T cells may come from the graft donor. The CDR3 runs from the conserved cysteine through the conserved F or W. A D gene is named only where the DNA matches it firmly. A row's size may be missing; if present it is once, few, many or a size class.

J: TRBJ1-2; V: TRBV29-1; D: TRBD1; size: -; CDR3: CSVEIQGVPYGYTF; DNA: TGCAGCGTTGAAATACAGGGGGTGCCGTATGGCTACACCTTC
J: TRBJ1-1; V: TRBV28; D: TRBD1; size: many; CDR3: CASSTTGRDTEAFF; DNA: TGTGCCAGCAGCACGACAGGGAGGGACACTGAAGCTTTCTTT
J: TRBJ1-4; V: TRBV12-3/TRBV12-4; D: -; size: few; CDR3: CASSMTGKLFF; DNA: TGTGCCAGCAGCATGACTGGAAAACTGTTTTTT
J: TRBJ2-3; V: TRBV28; D: -; size: few; CDR3: CASSRTSGDTQYF; DNA: TGTGCCAGCAGCCGGACCAGCGGAGATACGCAGTATTTT
J: TRBJ1-4; V: TRBV3-1; D: TRBD1; size: -; CDR3: CASSNRGTNEKLFF; DNA: TGTGCCAGCAGCAACAGGGGGACTAATGAAAAACTGTTTTTT
J: TRBJ2-5; V: TRBV4-2; D: -; size: -; CDR3: CASSQDREVQETQYF; DNA: TGTGCCAGCAGCCAAGATCGTGAAGTACAAGAGACCCAGTACTTC
J: TRBJ1-4; V: TRBV12-3/TRBV12-4; D: -; size: -; CDR3: CASSRPGGGVEKLFF; DNA: TGTGCCAGCAGTAGACCGGGGGGCGGTGTGGAAAAACTGTTTTTT
J: TRBJ2-1; V: TRBV14; D: -; size: many; CDR3: CASSQVLGYPGSNNEQFF; DNA: TGTGCCAGCAGCCAAGTCCTGGGGTATCCAGGGTCGAACAATGAGCAGTTCTTC
J: TRBJ1-1; V: TRBV10-3; D: -; size: -; CDR3: CAISERAKNTEAFF; DNA: TGTGCCATCAGTGAGCGGGCCAAGAACACTGAAGCTTTCTTT
J: TRBJ2-2; V: TRBV20-1; D: TRBD2; size: once; CDR3: CSAREASVWASGGSGGELFF; DNA: TGCAGTGCTAGGGAGGCGTCAGTTTGGGCTAGCGGGGGGAGTGGCGGGGAGCTGTTTTTT
J: TRBJ2-1; V: TRBV5-1; D: -; size: few; CDR3: CASTGFRGTEQFF; DNA: TGCGCCAGCACAGGTTTTAGGGGCACTGAGCAGTTCTTC